These T cell receptor beta chains were read from a single sample in a study of blood T cell repertoires in COVID-19. Produced via immunoSEQ multiplex PCR; TCRdb's table is partial and in-frame only. Of about 160,000 clones detected, about 87% appear once; the ten largest clones hold approximately 10%. The sample taken for sequencing was peripheral blood. The receptors stem from a woman between 70 and 85 years old with COVID-19, enrolled during active disease. The conserved cysteine and the conserved F or W are not part of the CDR3 here. The order of the fields is V gene, CDR3 protein.

TRBV7-8 ASSGYPRGNTIY
TRBV6-4 ASSDGGANTEAF
TRBV6-5 ASGRTGSGNTIY
TRBV10-2 ASSEPAGYAQPQH
TRBV29-1 SVDTGGSGELF
TRBV5-6 ASSFGTGTF
TRBV6-4 ASRRDRSGGAYT
TRBV19 ASSIGWAGGNQPQH
TRBV9 ASSVVEGTDTQY
TRBV5-8 ASSYESYGYT
TRBV10-2 ATSGDRGTGELF
TRBV5-1 ASSLPRWLAGGRETQY
TRBV28 ASSFGQGANGRHGYT
TRBV5-1 ASRLARGDRVYEQY
TRBV11-1 ASSSSGLAGEGEQF
TRBV5-1 ASSGGQGLYEQY
TRBV27 ASSLVGTGEGYT
TRBV11-2 ASSPPGTGGYEQY
TRBV2 ASSEAGLAVNEQF
TRBV7-2 ASSLRTDYNSPLH
TRBV30 AWTPMGTAYSNQPQH
TRBV5-4 ASSTDRGLGGYT
TRBV7-9 ASSLGTLDRGLGYT
TRBV5-1 ASSLGGDTGAGELF
TRBV6-4 ASSRDAGGNQPQH
TRBV25-1 ASSTPSRGTEAF
TRBV28 ASNQRGGLLEKLF
TRBV7-9 ASSLERATEAF
TRBV6-4 ASSDSTGKAYNEQF
TRBV5-6 ASSLRVSNSNQPQH
TRBV5-1 ASSREELYGYT
TRBV29-1 SVNRDSGEQY
TRBV5-4 ASSLGLAVGEQF
TRBV30 AWSEQGGEKLF
TRBV5-1 ASSPGTGSSGNTIY
TRBV7-2 ASSRWTSGASDTQY
TRBV15 ATSEGGGSYTDTQY